What follows describes a single T cell receptor (beta chain). Assay: immunoSEQ multiplex PCR; the TCRdb copy retains only in-frame clones and omits some. The sample carries 100,000 to 150,000 clones, about 83% recorded once. The sample originates from a study of blood T cell repertoires in COVID-19. The CDR3 sequence is 15 residues long. The V gene lost 2 bases and the J gene lost 3 bases, with 10 bases spanning the gap. CDR1 is SGHTA, CDR2 FQGNSA, per germline. This sequence joins TRBV7-2 and TRBJ2-2; possibly TRBD2 for D (6 bases). This sequence was found in a man of 80 years or more with active or convalescent COVID-19. Sequencing was performed on peripheral blood. The CDR3 DNA sequence: TGTGCCAGCAGCTTAATAGGAGGGGACACCGGGGAGCTGTTTTTT. Amino acids: CASSLIGGDTGELFF.